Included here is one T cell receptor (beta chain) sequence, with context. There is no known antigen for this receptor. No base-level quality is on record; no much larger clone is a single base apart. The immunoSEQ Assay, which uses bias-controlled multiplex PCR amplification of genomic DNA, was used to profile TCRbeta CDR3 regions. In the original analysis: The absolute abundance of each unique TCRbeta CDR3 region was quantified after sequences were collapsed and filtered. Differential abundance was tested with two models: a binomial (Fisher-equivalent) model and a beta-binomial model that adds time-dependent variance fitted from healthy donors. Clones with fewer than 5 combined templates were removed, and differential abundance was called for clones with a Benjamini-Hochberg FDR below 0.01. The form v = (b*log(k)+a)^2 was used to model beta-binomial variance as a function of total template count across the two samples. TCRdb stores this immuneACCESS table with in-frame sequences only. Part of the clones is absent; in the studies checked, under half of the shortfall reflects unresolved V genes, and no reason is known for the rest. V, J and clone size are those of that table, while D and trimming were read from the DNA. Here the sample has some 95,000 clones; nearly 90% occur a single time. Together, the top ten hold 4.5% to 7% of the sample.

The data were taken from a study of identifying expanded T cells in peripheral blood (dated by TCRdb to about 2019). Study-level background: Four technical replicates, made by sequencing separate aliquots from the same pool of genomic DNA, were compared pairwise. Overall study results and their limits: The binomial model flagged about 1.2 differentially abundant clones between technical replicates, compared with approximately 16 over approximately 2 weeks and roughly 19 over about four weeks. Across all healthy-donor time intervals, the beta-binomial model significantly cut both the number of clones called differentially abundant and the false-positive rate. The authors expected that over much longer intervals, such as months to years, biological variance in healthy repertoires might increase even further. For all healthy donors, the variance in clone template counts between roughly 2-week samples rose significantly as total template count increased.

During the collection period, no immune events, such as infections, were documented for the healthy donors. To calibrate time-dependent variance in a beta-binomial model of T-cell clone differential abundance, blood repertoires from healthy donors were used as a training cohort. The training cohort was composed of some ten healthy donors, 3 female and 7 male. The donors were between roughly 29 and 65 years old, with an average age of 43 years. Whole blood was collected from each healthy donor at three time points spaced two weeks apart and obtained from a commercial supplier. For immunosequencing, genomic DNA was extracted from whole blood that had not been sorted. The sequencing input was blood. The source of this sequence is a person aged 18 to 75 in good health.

The CDR3 amino acid sequence is: CASSQDRSSYNSPLHF. The DNA sequence follows: TGCGCCAGCAGCCAAGACAGGAGCTCCTATAATTCACCCCTCCACTTT. In this chain, TRBV4-3 is recombined with TRBJ1-6, with the D gene not clear enough to name. The germline V gene encodes CDR1 LGHNA and CDR2 YSLEER. Including cysteine and phenylalanine, the CDR3 has 16 amino acids. Here the CDR3 DNA is all that survives: 48 bases in frame from base 1. Trimming at the junction amounts to 0 bases on V and 0 bases on J, and the germline ends lie 6 bases apart.